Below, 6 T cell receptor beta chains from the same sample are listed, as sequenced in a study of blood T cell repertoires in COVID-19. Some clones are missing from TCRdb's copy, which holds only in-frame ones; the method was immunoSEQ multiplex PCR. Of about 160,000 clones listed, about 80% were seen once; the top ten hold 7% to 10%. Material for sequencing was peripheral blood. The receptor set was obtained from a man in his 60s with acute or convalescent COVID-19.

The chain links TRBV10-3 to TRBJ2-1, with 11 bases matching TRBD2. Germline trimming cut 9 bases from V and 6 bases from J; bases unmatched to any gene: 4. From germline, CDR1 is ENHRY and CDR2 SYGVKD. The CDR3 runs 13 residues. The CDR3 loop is CAMTSGESNEQFF. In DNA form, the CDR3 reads TGTGCCATGACTAGCGGGGAAAGCAATGAGCAGTTCTTC.

The CDR3 DNA sequence: TGTGCCTGGAGGGGACAGGGGGGATTGTCACCCCTCCACTTT. Translation: CAWRGQGGLSPLHF. The V call is TRBV30, the J call TRBJ1-6; 11 bases map to TRBD1. The CDR3 is made up of 14 amino acids. J was trimmed by 10 bases and V by 3 bases; bases with no gene match: 5. The V gene's germline CDR1 is GTSNPN and CDR2 SVGIG (reference sequence). The whole variable domain, filled in from reference TRBV30 and TRBJ1-6, reads SQTIHQWPATLVQPVGSPLSLECTVEGTSNPNLYWYRQAAGRGLQLLFYSVGIGQISSEVPQNLSASRPQDRQFILSSKKLLLSDSGFYLCAWRGQGGLSPLHFGNGTRLTVT.

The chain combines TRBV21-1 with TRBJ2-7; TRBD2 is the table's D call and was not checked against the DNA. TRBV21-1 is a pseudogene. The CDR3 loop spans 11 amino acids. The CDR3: CASSKFSVGNF. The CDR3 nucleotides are TGTGCCAGCAGCAAATTTAGCGTAGGGAACTTC.

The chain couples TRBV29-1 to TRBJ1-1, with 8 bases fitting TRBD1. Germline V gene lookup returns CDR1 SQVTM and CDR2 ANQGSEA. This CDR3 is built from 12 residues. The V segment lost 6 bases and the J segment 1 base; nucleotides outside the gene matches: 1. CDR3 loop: CSVDRANTEAFF. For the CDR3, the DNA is TGCAGCGTGGACAGGGCGAACACTGAAGCTTTCTTT.

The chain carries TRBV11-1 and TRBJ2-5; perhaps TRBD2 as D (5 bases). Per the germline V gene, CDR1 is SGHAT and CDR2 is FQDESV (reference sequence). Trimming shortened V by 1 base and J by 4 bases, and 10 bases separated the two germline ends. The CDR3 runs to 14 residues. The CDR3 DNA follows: TGTGCCAGCAGCTTAGAATACGGGGTAGAGACCCAGTACTTC. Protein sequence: CASSLEYGVETQYF.

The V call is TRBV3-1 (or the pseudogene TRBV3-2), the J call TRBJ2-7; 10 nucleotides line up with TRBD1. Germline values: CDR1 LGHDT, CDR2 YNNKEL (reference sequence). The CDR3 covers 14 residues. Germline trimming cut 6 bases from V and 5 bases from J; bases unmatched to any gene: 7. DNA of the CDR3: TGTGCCAGCAGTAGCACGGACAGGGGGAACGAGCAGTACTTC. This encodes CASSSTDRGNEQYF.